A single T cell receptor (beta chain) is shown here with its context. Under the authors' procedure: How many nucleated cells were present was estimated from reference gene primer amplification. Data came from immunoSEQ multiplex PCR; TCRdb stores just in-frame clones and leaves some out. V and J calls and clone size are given by that table; D and trimming were obtained from the DNA. The repertoire holds just over 60,000 clones, more than 60% seen once, with 18% in the top ten. V was trimmed by 1 base and J by 6 bases, leaving 7 bases between them. The CDR3 is 12 residues long. CDR1 is MGHRA, CDR2 YSYEKL, per germline. This record comes from a study of blood T cell repertoires in COVID-19. On the study more broadly: COVID-19 samples from acute and convalescent phases originated in the United States, Italy and Spain. PBMCs, B-cell-depleted T cells, or T cells were the source of the cDNA or gDNA that made up the material.

The sample was peripheral blood. The sequence came from a man aged 60-69 years with acute or convalescent COVID-19. V and J are TRBV4-1 and TRBJ2-7; D remains unclear. CDR3 region: CASSQVSREQYF. In DNA form, the CDR3 reads TGCGCCAGCAGCCAAGTTTCTCGCGAGCAGTACTTC.